This record looks at one T cell receptor (beta chain) sequence and its context. Looked up from germline, CDR1 is LGHNA and CDR2 is YSLEER. V was clipped by 1 base and J by 0 bases, with 12 bases between them. This CDR3 has 17 residues. These data are taken from a study of beta chain features in type 1 diabetes. Every bit of the isolated RNA underwent reverse transcription, so sequencing read expressed TCRB transcripts. TCRdb's copy holds only in-frame clones and misses some; the assay was immunoSEQ multiplex PCR. The sample consists of under 250,000 clones, about 14% of them appearing once. The source is a woman in her 40s in good health. Sequenced: naive CD4+ T cells from blood. This chain connects TRBV4-3 to TRBJ2-2; D is perhaps TRBD2 (5 bases). CDR3 bases: TGCGCCAGCAGCCAAGGGACCGGGAAGACGAACACCGGGGAGCTGTTTTTT. Translation gives CASSQGTGKTNTGELFF.